Below are 3 T cell receptor beta chains sequenced from a single sample in a study of human T cells and chemical hapten exposure. TCRdb itself ran the RACE reads through MiXCR, one entry per CDR3 protein. The sample shows some 91,000 distinct CDR3 sequences, 12% of them seen only once. This sample's time point: patch test 1, 2 weeks after DPC sensitization. Treatment in this sample: therapeutic diphenylcyclopropenone sensitization with weekly scalp DPC. This specimen consisted of whole blood, obtained in connection with sensitization to the hapten diphenylcyclopropenone (DPC). Receptors originate from a woman in her forties with alopecia areata. Some clones in this sample may be carry-over from other donors' samples.

The chain links TRBV29-1 to TRBJ1-2; D ambiguous. Between the trimmed V and J ends, which lost 2 bases and 1 base, there was a span of 8 bases. The CDR3 covers 13 residues. CDR1 is SQVTM, CDR2 ANQGSEA, per germline. The DNA for the CDR3 is TGCAGCGTTGAACCGGCAGTTAACTATGGCTACACCTTC. This translates into CSVEPAVNYGYTF.

The rearrangement links TRBV24-1 to TRBJ2-5; a possible D gene is TRBD1 (6 bases). Trimming left V 7 bases short and J 1 base short, with 9 bases between. The CDR3 is 13 amino acids. Germline V CDR1 and CDR2: KGHDR, SFDVKD. CDR3 nucleotides: TGTGCCACCAGCGGACAGCCCCAAGAGACCCAGTACTTC. Its translation is CATSGQPQETQYF.

This clonotype was detected ten times or more. The V call is TRBV3-1, the J call TRBJ2-7, with 7 bases identical to TRBD1. This CDR3 region has 16 residues. With 2 bases clipped from V and 2 bases from J, the junction kept 9 bases outside the gene matches. Germline CDR1 and CDR2: LGHDT and YNNKEL (reference sequence). CDR3 DNA sequence: TGTGCCAGCAGCCAACACCCGGGGCAGGGGGCCTACGAGCAGTACTTC. This gives the protein CASSQHPGQGAYEQYF.